Below, 15 T cell receptor beta chains from the same sample are listed, as sequenced in a study of blood T cell repertoires in COVID-19. Produced via immunoSEQ multiplex PCR; TCRdb's table is partial and in-frame only. The sample includes about 51,000 clones, 75% to 90% of them seen just once. The material sequenced was peripheral blood. The receptors shown here come from a man in his sixties with acute or convalescent COVID-19.

The chain employs TRBV2 and TRBJ1-1, with 7 bases matching TRBD1. Germline CDR1 is SNHLY and CDR2 is FYNNEI. This CDR3 is 13 amino acids long. V was clipped by 7 bases and J by 4 bases; unmatched bases: 6. Here the CDR3 reads CASTSGGATEAFF. The CDR3 nucleotides read TGTGCCAGCACTTCAGGGGGTGCCACTGAAGCTTTCTTT.

The V call is TRBV5-6, the J call TRBJ1-2; possibly TRBD1 for D (6 bases). CDR3 size: 15 residues. In germline, CDR1 is SGHDT, CDR2 YYEEEE. The V end lost 4 bases, the J end lost 0 bases, and 13 bases lay between the germline ends. The CDR3 protein is CASSLTGSSNYGYTF. CDR3 in DNA: TGTGCCAGCAGCCTAACAGGGTCATCTAACTATGGCTACACCTTC.

The V call is TRBV14, the J call TRBJ1-2; 9 bases match TRBD1. This CDR3 spans 15 amino acids. V gave up 3 bases and J gave up 4 bases; unmatched junction bases: 6. Germline assignment: CDR1 SGHDN and CDR2 FVKESK. The chain's CDR3 is CASSHPKQGAYGYTF. The CDR3 coding sequence is TGTGCCAGCAGCCACCCAAAACAGGGGGCCTATGGCTACACCTTC. Full variable domain (missing parts from reference TRBV14 and TRBJ1-2): EAGVTQFPSHSVIEKGQTVTLRCDPISGHDNLYWYRRVMGKEIKFLLHFVKESKQDESGMPNNRFLAERTGGTYSTLKVQPAELEDSGVYFCASSHPKQGAYGYTFGSGTRLTVV.

The CDR3 DNA is TGTGCCAGCAGCTTAGGAATCGAGTCCGCGCAGTATTTT. Protein: CASSLGIESAQYF. The chain carries TRBV7-2 and TRBJ2-3; D remains unclear. Germline CDR1 reads SGHTA; CDR2 reads FQGNSA. V lost 1 base and J lost 10, with 12 bases in between. The CDR3 sequence is 13 residues long.

V gene TRBV5-1 combines with J gene TRBJ1-1; 9 bases map to TRBD1. There are 16 residues in the CDR3. CDR1 is SGHRS, CDR2 YFSETQ, per germline. The V and J ends lost 0 bases and 4 bases, in that order; junction bases with no gene match: 7. The CDR3 protein is CASSLGTGGLGTEAFF. DNA of the CDR3: TGCGCCAGCAGCTTGGGAACAGGGGGCTTGGGCACTGAAGCTTTCTTT.

This chain links TRBV7-9 with TRBJ1-2; D possibly corresponds to TRBD1 (5 bases). The length of the CDR3 is 13 residues. The V gene lost 7 bases and the J gene lost 6 bases, with 15 bases spanning the gap. Germline lookup yields CDR1 SEHNR and CDR2 FQNEAQ (reference sequence). The CDR3 DNA reads as TGTGCCAGCAAAGAATCGGGGGGTCATGGCTACACCTTC. Protein: CASKESGGHGYTF.

The CDR3 nucleotides are TGTGCCAGCTCACTGACAGACAGGAGACTTAGCAATCAGCCCCAGCATTTT. Its translation is CASSLTDRRLSNQPQHF. The chain has TRBV18 and TRBJ1-5; tentatively, D is TRBD1 (6 bases). Deletions cut 4 bases from V and 0 bases from J, with 16 bases between. CDR1 KGHSH and CDR2 LQKENI come from the germline V gene. There are 17 residues in the CDR3.

V gene TRBV5-1 combines with J gene TRBJ1-2, with 7 positions matching TRBD1. V lost 5 bases and J lost 8; bases outside the gene matches: 12. Germline values: CDR1 SGHRS, CDR2 YFSETQ. CDR3 size: 14 residues. The CDR3 spells CASSLTGPTWGYTF. The CDR3 nucleotides are TGCGCCAGCAGTCTGACAGGGCCCACCTGGGGCTACACCTTC.

V is TRBV19 and J is TRBJ2-1; the D gene is possibly TRBD2 (8 bases). This CDR3 spans 16 amino acids. CDR1 is LNHDA and CDR2 is SQIVND in the germline V gene (reference sequence). V was shortened by 9 bases and J by 3 bases, with 21 bases between the two germline ends. CDR3 bases: TGTGCCAGCAGGGGGGCTGCGGGAGGAATCTACAATGAGCAGTTCTTC. Protein sequence: CASRGAAGGIYNEQFF.

The chain joins TRBV15 to TRBJ2-7, with no clear D. CDR3 length: 15 residues. The V gene's germline CDR1 is LNHNV and CDR2 YYDKDF (reference sequence). Trimming took 1 base from V and 3 from J, leaving 13 bases between them. Here the CDR3 DNA reads TGTGCCACCAGCAGAGTTAAGGCAGGCGACTACGAGCAGTACTTC. It specifies CATSRVKAGDYEQYF.

This clone was seen only once. The chain carries TRBV5-4 and TRBJ2-2; no clear D. Trimming removed 0 bases from V and 4 bases from J, with 7 bases in between. Germline V gene lookup returns CDR1 SGHNT and CDR2 YYREEE (reference sequence). The CDR3 loop spans 14 amino acids. Written as DNA, the CDR3 is TGTGCCAGCAGCTTGGCACAGAGCACCGGGGAGCTGTTTTTT. Translated, it gives CASSLAQSTGELFF.

The rearrangement links TRBV6-5 to TRBJ1-1, with D hard to call. Germline V CDR1 and CDR2: MNHEY, SVGAGI. CDR3 size: 15 residues. V was cut by 3 bases and J by 4 bases, with 15 bases left in between. CDR3 sequence reads: CASSYYGGSGTEAFF. DNA of the CDR3: TGTGCCAGCAGTTATTACGGAGGTAGTGGCACTGAAGCTTTCTTT.

The V call is TRBV7-9, the J call TRBJ1-3, with unresolved D. CDR3 size: 14 residues. V lost 3 bases, J lost 0 bases, and 6 bases lay in between. Germline assignment: CDR1 SEHNR and CDR2 FQNEAQ (reference sequence). CDR3 sequence: CASSFSGSGNTIYF. The CDR3 DNA reads as TGTGCCAGCAGCTTTTCCGGCTCTGGAAACACCATATATTTT. The complete variable domain, with remaining parts taken from reference TRBV7-9 and TRBJ1-3, reads DTGVSQNPRHKITKRGQNVTFRCDPISEHNRLYWYRQTLGQGPEFLTYFQNEAQLEKSRLLSDRFSAERPKGSFSTLEIQRTEQGDSAMYLCASSFSGSGNTIYFGEGSWLTVV.

The chain uses TRBV29-1 and TRBJ1-4, with a possible D match to TRBD1 (5 bases). Germline V gene sequence: CDR1 SQVTM, CDR2 ANQGSEA. V shed 5 bases and J shed 6 bases, with 10 bases lying between them. The CDR3 totals 12 residues. CDR3 amino acids: CSVSKGYEKLFF. The DNA for the CDR3 is TGCAGCGTTAGTAAGGGGTATGAAAAACTGTTTTTT.

This chain links TRBV4-1 with TRBJ2-3, with 8 bases lining up with TRBD2. The CDR3 extends over 17 amino acids. In germline, CDR1 is MGHRA, CDR2 YSYEKL. With V trimmed by 0 bases and J by 2 bases, 7 bases remained unmatched. CDR3 nucleotide sequence: TGCGCCAGCAGCCAAGATGGCGCGGGGGGCCCCACAGATACGCAGTATTTT. Translating gives CASSQDGAGGPTDTQYF.